Reported below is one T cell receptor beta chain. In this sample, this clone turned up once. Its specific antigen is unknown. Qualities for individual bases were not recorded, and no much larger clone is one base off. The sample is drawn from a study of T cell responses to AZD1222 COVID-19 vaccine (dated by TCRdb to about 2021). At the level of the whole study: AZD1222 recipients whose second dose came at about 4 weeks and those whose second dose came at about 12 weeks were combined into one group, since spike-specific TCR depth and breadth did not differ between the two schedules. A total of around 240 trial participants underwent TCR sequencing, of whom approximately 210 received two doses of AZD1222 and approximately 25 received two doses of the MenACWY control vaccine. Trial participants were enrolled by age into 18-55, 56-69 and 70-plus year subgroups, with approximately 150, 30 and 60 TCR-sequenced participants respectively. Results the study describes overall, beyond this receptor: Epitopes outside the regions mutated in the B.1.351 and B.1.1.7 variants were reportedly recognized by nearly half of the unique spike-specific TCRs. Because no day 14 peak-response samples were available, the repertoires could be characterized only after the peak T cell response. Spike-specific TCR breadth and depth rose significantly after two AZD1222 doses compared with day 0 and with MenACWY recipients. The 56-69-year group was small, and its depth increase did not reach significance, likely because of low power. Conclusions about previously exposed vaccinees were limited because only a handful of AZD1222 recipients were SARS-CoV-2 seropositive at baseline. The vaccine-associated CD4 TCRs covered the entire spike protein, and the dominant responses fell in regions 160-218 and 743-854. Most participants were white British and females outnumbered males, and the authors suggested that clonal diversity may have been underestimated.

The time point label corresponds to: baseline before first vaccination. Samples from vaccinated people were obtained from the UK trials COV001 and COV002, which included a single-blind randomized controlled phase 2/3 trial of AZD1222 (ChAdOx1 nCoV-19) in healthy adults. For TCRbeta chain sequencing, PBMC samples were collected from trial participants at day 0 and at day 28 after the second dose. The CDR3 regions of human TCRbeta chains were analyzed by immunosequencing. In the source study's methods: TCRs in the repertoires were compared against a reference library of SARS-CoV-2-specific TCRs that had been generated with the MIRA antigen-specificity platform. Breadth was defined as the fraction of unique TCRs that were SARS-CoV-2-associated, and depth was defined as the fraction of total T cells that were SARS-CoV-2-associated. Each spike-specific TCR was assigned to its reactive spike region and to a CD4 or CD8 class using the MIRA data. Log10-transformed breadth and depth values were compared by one-way ANOVA with Sidak's multiple comparisons tests. In its TCRdb copy, this immuneACCESS table keeps in-frame sequences only and misses some clones. Where compared with another copy, unresolved V genes explain less than half of these, and the others have no known cause. D and trimming come from the DNA, and the V and J calls and clone size come from that table. A total of approximately 120,000 clones appear in this sample, over 70% of them only once. Together, the top ten hold more than 5.5% of the sample.

This sequence was found in an adult in good health. The material sequenced was peripheral blood, taken on day 0 of AZD1222 vaccination.

The base sequence is TGCGCCAGCAGCTCGGACGGGAGTGAAAAACTGTTTTTT. The encoded protein is CASSSDGSEKLFF. In this chain, TRBV5-1 is recombined with TRBJ1-4, with no D gene named confidently. V drops 3 bases and J drops 7 bases, leaving 10 bases in between. From the cysteine up to the phenylalanine, the CDR3 has a length of 13 residues. This entry keeps only the CDR3 DNA: 39 bases, framed from base 1. The germline V gene sets CDR1 to SGHRS and CDR2 to YFSETQ.